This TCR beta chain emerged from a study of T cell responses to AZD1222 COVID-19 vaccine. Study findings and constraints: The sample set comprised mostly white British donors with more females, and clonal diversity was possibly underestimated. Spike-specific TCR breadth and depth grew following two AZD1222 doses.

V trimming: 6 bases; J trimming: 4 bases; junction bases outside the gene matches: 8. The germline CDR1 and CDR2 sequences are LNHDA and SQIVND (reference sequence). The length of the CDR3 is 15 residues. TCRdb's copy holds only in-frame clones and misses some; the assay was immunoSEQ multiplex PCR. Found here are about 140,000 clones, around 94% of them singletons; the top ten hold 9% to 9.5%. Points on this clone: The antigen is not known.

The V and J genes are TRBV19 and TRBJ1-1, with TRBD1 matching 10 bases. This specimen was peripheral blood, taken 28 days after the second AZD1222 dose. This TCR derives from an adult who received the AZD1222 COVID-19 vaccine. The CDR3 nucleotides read TGTGCCAGTAGGCCGCCGGGACAGGGGATCACTGAAGCTTTCTTT. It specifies CASRPPGQGITEAFF.